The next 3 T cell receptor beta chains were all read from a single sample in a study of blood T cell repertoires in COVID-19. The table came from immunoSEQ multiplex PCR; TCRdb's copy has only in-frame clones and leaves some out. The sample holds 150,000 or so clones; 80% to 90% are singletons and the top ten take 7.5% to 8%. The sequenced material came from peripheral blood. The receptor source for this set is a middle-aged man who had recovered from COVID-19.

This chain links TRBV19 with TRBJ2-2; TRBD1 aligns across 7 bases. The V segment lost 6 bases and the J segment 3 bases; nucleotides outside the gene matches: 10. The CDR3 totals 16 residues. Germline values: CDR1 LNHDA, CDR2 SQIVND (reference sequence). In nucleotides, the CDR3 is TGTGCCAGTAGCGGAACGGACAGGTCTTACACCGGGGAGCTGTTTTTT. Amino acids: CASSGTDRSYTGELFF.

In nucleotides, the CDR3 is TGTGCCAGTAGTATATTGGGACAGGGCTCTCAGCCCCAGCATTTT. Translated, it gives CASSILGQGSQPQHF. V is TRBV19 and J is TRBJ1-5, with 9 positions matching TRBD1. Germline V lookup: CDR1 LNHDA, CDR2 SQIVND (reference sequence). V gave up 2 bases and J gave up 6 bases; unmatched junction bases: 5. This CDR3 has 15 residues. The variable domain in full, with the rest retrieved from reference TRBV19 and TRBJ1-5, is DGGITQSPKYLFRKEGQNVTLSCEQNLNHDAMYWYRQDPGQGLRLIYYSQIVNDFQKGDIAEGYSVSREKKESFPLTVTSAQKNPTAFYLCASSILGQGSQPQHFGDGTRLSIL.

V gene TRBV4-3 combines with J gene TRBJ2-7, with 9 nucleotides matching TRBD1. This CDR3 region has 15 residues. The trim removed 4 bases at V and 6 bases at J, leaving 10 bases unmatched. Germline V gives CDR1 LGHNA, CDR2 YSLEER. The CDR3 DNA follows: TGCGCCAGCAGCCTGGGGGGGACAGGGATTTCCGAGCAGTACTTC. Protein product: CASSLGGTGISEQYF.